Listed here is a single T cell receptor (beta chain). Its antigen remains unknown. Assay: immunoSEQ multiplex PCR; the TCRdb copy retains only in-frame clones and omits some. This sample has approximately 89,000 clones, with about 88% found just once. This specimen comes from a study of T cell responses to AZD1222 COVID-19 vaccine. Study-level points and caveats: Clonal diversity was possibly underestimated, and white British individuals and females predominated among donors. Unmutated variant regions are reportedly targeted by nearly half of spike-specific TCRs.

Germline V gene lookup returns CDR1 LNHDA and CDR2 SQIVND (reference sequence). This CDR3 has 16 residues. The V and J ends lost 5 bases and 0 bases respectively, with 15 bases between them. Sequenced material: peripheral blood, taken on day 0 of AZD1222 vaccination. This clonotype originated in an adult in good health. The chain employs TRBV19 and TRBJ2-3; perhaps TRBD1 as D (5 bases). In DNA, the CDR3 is TGTGCCAGTAGTGCCCAGGGTATGACTAGCACAGATACGCAGTATTTT. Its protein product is CASSAQGMTSTDTQYF.